The present T cell receptor beta chain was sequenced within a study of CXCR3-negative and CXCR3-positive naive CD8 T cells. Study-wide points: Both of the naive subsets showed about the same high diversity, but memory CD8+ cells had much less.

On this clonotype itself: Its antigen is not known.

Libraries of TRB cDNA were made by 5' RACE and carried UMIs. TCRdb re-called the 5' RACE reads and catalogs CDR3 proteins one per entry, DNA excluded. The data show 45,000 to 65,000 distinct CDR3 sequences, and the top ten clones hold roughly 20%. The CDR3 is 15 residues long. The germline CDR1 and CDR2 sequences are SGHRS and YFSETQ. This clonotype originated in a human donor in good health. Some clones in this sample may be carry-over from other donors' samples. This chain uses TRBV5-1 with TRBJ2-7. What was sequenced was memory CD8+ T cells from blood. The CDR3 region is CASSLSRNPSYEQYF.